This T cell receptor (beta chain) emerged from a study of blood T cells in healthy people across ages. With a J-beta primer mix and a sample-barcoded 5' primer, a second PCR ran roughly 7 to 11 cycles. MiXCR, applied by TCRdb to the 5' RACE reads, yields one record per CDR3 protein. The sample records about 800,000 distinct CDR3 sequences, just under 25% being singletons. The CDR3 is made up of 13 amino acids. CDR1 and CDR2 (germline): MNHNY, SVGAGI (reference sequence). The V gene lost 4 bases and the J gene lost 1 base, with 8 bases spanning the gap. This sample was also put to use in a study of T cells of mothers and their children.

This rearrangement joins TRBV6-6 to TRBJ2-7; no firm D call. This receptor was taken from a boy younger than 18 in good health. Specimen: blood. The CDR3 loop is CASSFWASYEQYF. The CDR3 nucleotides read TGTGCCAGCAGTTTTTGGGCTTCCTACGAGCAGTACTTC.